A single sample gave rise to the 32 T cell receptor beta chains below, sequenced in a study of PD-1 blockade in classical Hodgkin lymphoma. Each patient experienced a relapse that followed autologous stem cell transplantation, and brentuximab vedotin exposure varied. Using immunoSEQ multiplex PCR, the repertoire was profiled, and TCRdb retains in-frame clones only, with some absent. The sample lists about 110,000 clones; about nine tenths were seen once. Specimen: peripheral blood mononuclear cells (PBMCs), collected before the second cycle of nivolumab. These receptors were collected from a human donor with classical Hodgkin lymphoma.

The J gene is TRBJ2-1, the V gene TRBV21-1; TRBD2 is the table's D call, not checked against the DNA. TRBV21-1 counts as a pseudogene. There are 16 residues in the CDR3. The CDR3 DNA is TGTGCCAGCAGCAAGGGAGGGGCGCGTAGCTACAATGAGCAGTTCTTC. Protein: CASSKGGARSYNEQFF.

The CDR3 is CASSKRDRGAGNTIYF. The CDR3 coding sequence is TGTGCCAGCTCAAAACGGGACAGGGGGGCCGGAAACACCATATATTTT. V is TRBV18 and J is TRBJ1-3, with TRBD1 matching 11 bases. Looked up from germline, CDR1 is KGHSH and CDR2 is LQKENI. V trimming: 5 bases; J trimming: 4 bases; junction bases outside the gene matches: 7. This CDR3 is built from 16 residues.

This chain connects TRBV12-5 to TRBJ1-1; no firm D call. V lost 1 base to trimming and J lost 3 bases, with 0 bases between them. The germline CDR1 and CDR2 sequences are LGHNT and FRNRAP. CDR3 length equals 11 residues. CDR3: CASGLDTEAFF. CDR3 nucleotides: TGTGCTAGTGGTTTGGACACTGAAGCTTTCTTT.

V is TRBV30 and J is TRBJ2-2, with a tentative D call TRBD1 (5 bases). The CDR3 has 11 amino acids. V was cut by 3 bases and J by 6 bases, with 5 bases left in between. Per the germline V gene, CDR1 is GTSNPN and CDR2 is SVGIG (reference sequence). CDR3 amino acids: CAWRGPGELFF. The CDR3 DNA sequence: TGTGCCTGGAGGGGGCCCGGGGAGCTGTTTTTT.

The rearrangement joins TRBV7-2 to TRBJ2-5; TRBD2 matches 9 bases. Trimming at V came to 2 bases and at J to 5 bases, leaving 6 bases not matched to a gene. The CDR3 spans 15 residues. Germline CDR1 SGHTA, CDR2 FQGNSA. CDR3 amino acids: CASSLIAGVVETQYF. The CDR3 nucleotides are TGTGCCAGCAGCTTAATAGCGGGAGTCGTGGAGACCCAGTACTTC.

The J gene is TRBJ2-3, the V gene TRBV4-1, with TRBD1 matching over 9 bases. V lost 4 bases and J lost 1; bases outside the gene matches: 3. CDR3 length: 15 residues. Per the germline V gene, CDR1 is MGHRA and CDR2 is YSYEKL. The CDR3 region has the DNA TGCGCCAGCAGCCTCAGGACAGGGGGCACAGATACGCAGTATTTT. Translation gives CASSLRTGGTDTQYF.

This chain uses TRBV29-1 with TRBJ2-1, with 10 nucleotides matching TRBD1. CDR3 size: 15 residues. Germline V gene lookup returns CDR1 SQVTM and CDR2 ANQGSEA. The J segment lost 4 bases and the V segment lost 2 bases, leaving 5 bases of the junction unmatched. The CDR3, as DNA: TGCAGCGTTGAAAAGGACAGGGGGTATTACAATGAGCAGTTCTTC. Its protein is CSVEKDRGYYNEQFF.

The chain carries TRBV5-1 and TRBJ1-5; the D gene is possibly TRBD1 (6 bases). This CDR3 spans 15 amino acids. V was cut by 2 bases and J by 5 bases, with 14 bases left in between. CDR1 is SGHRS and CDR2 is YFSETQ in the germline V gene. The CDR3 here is CASSLRGGGDQPQHF. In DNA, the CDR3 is TGCGCCAGCAGCTTACGCGGAGGGGGAGATCAGCCCCAGCATTTT.

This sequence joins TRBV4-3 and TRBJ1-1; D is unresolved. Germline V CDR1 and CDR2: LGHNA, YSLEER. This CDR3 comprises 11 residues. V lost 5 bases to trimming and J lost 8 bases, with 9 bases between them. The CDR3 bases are TGCGCCAGCAGCGGAGGCGCCGAAGCTTTCTTT. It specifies CASSGGAEAFF.

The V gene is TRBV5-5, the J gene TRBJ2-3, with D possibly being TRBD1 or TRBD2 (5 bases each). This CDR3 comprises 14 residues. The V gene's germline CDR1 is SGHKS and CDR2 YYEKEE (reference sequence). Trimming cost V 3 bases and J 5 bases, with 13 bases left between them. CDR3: CASSCCGGGDTQYF. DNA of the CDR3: TGTGCCAGCAGCTGCTGCGGTGGGGGAGATACGCAGTATTTT.

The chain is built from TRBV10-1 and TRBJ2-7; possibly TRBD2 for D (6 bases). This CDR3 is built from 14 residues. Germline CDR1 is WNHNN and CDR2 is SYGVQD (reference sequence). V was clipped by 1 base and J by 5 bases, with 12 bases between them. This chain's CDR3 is CASSELGLTNEQYF. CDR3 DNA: TGCGCCAGCAGTGAGTTGGGACTTACCAACGAGCAGTACTTC.

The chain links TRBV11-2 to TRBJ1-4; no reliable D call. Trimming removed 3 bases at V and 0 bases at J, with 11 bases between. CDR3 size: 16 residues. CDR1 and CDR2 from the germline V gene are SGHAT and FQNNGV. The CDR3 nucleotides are TGTGCCAGCAGCTTCCAGGCTCGGTCAACTAATGAAAAACTGTTTTTT. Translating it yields CASSFQARSTNEKLFF.

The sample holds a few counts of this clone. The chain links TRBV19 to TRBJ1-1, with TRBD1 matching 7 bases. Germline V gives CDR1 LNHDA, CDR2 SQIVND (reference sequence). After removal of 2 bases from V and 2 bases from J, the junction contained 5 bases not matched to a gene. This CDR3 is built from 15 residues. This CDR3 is CASSIFGTANTEAFF. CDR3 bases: TGTGCCAGTAGTATATTTGGGACAGCCAACACTGAAGCTTTCTTT.

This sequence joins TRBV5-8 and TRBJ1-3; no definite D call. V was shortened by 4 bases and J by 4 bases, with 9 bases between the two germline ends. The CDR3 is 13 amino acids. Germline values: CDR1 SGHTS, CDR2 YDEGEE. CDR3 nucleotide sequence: TGTGCCAGCAGCGTACGAGTAGGAAACACCATATATTTT. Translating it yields CASSVRVGNTIYF.

The chain's CDR3 is CASSRGTQYF. In nucleotides, the CDR3 is TGTGCCAGCAGTCGGGGTACGCAGTATTTT. V and J are TRBV2 and TRBJ2-3; tentatively, D is TRBD2 (5 bases). Germline CDR1 and CDR2: SNHLY and FYNNEI. V lost 5 bases and J lost 8, with 5 bases in between. This CDR3 has 10 amino acids.

This chain's CDR3 is CASSPRDRSNTGELFF. DNA for the CDR3: TGCGCCAGCAGCCCACGGGACAGATCGAACACCGGGGAGCTGTTTTTT. V gene TRBV5-1 combines with J gene TRBJ2-2, with 7 bases matching TRBD1. Looked up from germline, CDR1 is SGHRS and CDR2 is YFSETQ. The CDR3 totals 16 residues. V was clipped by 4 bases and J by 0 bases; unmatched bases: 6.

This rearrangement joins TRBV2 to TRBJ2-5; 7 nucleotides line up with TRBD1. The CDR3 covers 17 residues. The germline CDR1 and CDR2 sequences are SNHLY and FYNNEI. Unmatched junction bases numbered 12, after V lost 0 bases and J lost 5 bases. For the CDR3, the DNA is TGTGCCAGCAGTGAAGCCTCAGGGGCAGGGGGTACTGAGACCCAGTACTTC. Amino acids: CASSEASGAGGTETQYF.

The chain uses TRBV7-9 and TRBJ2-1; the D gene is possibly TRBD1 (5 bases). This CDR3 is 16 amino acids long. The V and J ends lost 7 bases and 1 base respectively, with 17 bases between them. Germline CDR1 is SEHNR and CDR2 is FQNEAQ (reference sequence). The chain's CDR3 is CASNGFVRVSYNEQFF. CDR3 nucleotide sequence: TGTGCCAGCAACGGGTTCGTCAGGGTATCCTACAATGAGCAGTTCTTC.

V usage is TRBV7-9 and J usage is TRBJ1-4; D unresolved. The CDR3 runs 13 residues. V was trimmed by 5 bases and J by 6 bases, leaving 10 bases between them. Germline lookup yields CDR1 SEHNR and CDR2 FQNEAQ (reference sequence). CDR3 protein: CASSPTVDEKLFF. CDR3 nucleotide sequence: TGTGCCAGCAGCCCGACCGTGGATGAAAAACTGTTTTTT.

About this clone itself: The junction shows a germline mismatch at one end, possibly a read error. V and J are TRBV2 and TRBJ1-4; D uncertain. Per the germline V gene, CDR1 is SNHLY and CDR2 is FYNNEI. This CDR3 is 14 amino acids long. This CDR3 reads CASSEEASARLVLF. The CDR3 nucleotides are TGTGCCAGCAGTGAAGAAGCCTCAGCCAGGCTCGTCCTTTTT.

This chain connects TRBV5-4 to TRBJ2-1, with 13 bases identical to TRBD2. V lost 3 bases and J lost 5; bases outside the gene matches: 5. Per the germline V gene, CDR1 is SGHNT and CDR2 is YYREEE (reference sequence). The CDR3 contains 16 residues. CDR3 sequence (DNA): TGTGCCAGCAGCTCGGGGACTAGCGGGACCCACAATGAGCAGTTCTTC. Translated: CASSSGTSGTHNEQFF.

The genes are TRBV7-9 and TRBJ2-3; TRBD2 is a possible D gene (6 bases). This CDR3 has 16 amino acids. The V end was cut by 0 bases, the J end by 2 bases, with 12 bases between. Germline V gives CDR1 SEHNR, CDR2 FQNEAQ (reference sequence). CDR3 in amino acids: CASSLAGGSFTDTQYF. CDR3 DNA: TGTGCCAGCAGCTTAGCGGGAGGTTCCTTCACAGATACGCAGTATTTT.

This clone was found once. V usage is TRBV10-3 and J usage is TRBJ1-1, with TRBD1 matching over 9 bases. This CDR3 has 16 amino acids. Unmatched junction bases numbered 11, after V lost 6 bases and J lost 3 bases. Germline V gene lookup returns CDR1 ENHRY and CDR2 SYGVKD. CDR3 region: CAIRGFGTGTDTEAFF. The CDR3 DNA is TGTGCCATCAGGGGGTTCGGGACAGGGACGGACACTGAAGCTTTCTTT.

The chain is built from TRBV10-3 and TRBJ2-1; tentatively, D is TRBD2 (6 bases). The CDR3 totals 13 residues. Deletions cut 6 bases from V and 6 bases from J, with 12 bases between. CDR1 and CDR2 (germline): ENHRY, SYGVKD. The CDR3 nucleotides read TGTGCCATCAGAGATACTAGCCCCAATGAGCAGTTCTTC. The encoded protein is CAIRDTSPNEQFF.

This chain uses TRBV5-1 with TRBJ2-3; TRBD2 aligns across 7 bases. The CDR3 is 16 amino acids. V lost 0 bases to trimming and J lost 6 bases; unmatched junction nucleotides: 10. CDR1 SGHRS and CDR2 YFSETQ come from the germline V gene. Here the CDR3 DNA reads TGCGCCAGCAGCTTGGGGGGACCAGCGGGACCGGATACGCAGTATTTT. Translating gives CASSLGGPAGPDTQYF. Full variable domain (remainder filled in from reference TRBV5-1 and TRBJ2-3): KAGVTQTPRYLIKTRGQQVTLSCSPISGHRSVSWYQQTPGQGLQFLFEYFSETQRNKGNFPGRFSGRQFSNSRSEMNVSTLELGDSALYLCASSLGGPAGPDTQYFGPGTRLTVL.

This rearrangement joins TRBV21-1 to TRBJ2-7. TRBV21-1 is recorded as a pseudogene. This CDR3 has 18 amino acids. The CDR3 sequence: CASSKGCRSGVGTYEQYF. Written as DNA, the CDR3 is TGTGCCAGCAGCAAAGGGTGCCGGTCTGGGGTGGGAACCTACGAGCAGTACTTC.

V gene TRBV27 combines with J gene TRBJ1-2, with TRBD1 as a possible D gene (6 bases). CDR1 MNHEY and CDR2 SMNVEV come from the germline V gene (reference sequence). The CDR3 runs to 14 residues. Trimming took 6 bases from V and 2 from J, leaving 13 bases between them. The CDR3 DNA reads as TGTGCCAGCAGAACGGCTCAGGGGAACTATGGCTACACCTTC. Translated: CASRTAQGNYGYTF.

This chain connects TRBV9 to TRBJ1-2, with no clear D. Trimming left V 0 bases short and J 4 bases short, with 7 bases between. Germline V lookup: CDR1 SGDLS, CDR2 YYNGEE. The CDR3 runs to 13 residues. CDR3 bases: TGTGCCAGCAGCGTAGAACAGTTCTATGGCTACACCTTC. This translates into CASSVEQFYGYTF.

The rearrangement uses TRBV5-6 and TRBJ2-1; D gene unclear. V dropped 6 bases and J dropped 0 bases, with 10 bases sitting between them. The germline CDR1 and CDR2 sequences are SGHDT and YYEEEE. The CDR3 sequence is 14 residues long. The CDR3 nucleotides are TGTGCCAGCAAATGGGGTAGCTCCTACAATGAGCAGTTCTTC. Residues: CASKWGSSYNEQFF. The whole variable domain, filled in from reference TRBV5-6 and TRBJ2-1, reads DAGVTQSPTHLIKTRGQQVTLRCSPKSGHDTVSWYQQALGQGPQFIFQYYEEEERQRGNFPDRFSGHQFPNYSSELNVNALLLGDSALYLCASKWGSSYNEQFFGPGTRLTVL.

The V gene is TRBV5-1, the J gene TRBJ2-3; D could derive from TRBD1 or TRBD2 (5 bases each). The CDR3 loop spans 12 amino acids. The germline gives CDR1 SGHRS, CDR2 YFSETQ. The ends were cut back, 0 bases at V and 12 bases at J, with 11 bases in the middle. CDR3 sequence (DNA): TGCGCCAGCAGCTTGGTGGGGACGAACCAGTATTTT. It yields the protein CASSLVGTNQYF.

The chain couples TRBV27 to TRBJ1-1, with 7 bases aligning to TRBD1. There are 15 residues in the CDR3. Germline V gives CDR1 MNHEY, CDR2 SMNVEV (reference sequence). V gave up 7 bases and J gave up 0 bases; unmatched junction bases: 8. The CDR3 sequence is CASKPPGQLNTEAFF. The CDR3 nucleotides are TGTGCCAGCAAGCCACCGGGACAGTTGAACACTGAAGCTTTCTTT.

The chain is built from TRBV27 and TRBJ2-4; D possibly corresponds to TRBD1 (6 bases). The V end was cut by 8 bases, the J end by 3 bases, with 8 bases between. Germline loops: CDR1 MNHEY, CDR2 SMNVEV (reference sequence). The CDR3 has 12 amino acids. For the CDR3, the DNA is TGTGCCAGCGGGACACTCAAAAACATTCAGTACTTC. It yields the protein CASGTLKNIQYF.